These 6 T cell receptor beta chains were all obtained from the same sample, sequenced in a study of pediatric ulcerative colitis. Using immunoSEQ multiplex PCR, the repertoire was profiled, and TCRdb retains in-frame clones only, with some absent. This sample has 30,000 or so clones, with roughly four fifths found just once. The specimen sequenced was blood. Source of these receptors: a boy younger than 18 with severe ulcerative colitis.

J is TRBJ1-6 and V is TRBV19, with D possibly being TRBD1 (5 bases). Trimming cost V 5 bases and J 4 bases, with 15 bases left between them. The CDR3 length is 16 residues. Germline-derived CDR1 and CDR2 are LNHDA and SQIVND (reference sequence). CDR3 protein: CASSAIDRSYNSPLHF. The CDR3 coding sequence is TGTGCCAGTAGTGCGATAGACAGATCTTATAATTCACCCCTCCACTTT.

Only one count was recorded for this clone. This chain uses TRBV11-2 with TRBJ2-3; the D gene could be TRBD1 or TRBD2 (5 bases each). This CDR3 contains 14 residues. Trimming left V 2 bases short and J 10 bases short, with 16 bases between. Germline V gene lookup returns CDR1 SGHAT and CDR2 FQNNGV. The CDR3: CASSLTGTPPPQYF. The CDR3, as DNA: TGTGCCAGCAGCTTAACCGGGACGCCACCTCCGCAGTATTTT.

The rearrangement uses TRBV28 and TRBJ2-5; D is unresolved. The germline CDR1 and CDR2 sequences are MDHEN and SYDVKM. The CDR3 runs 13 residues. V lost 8 bases and J lost 1, with 11 bases in between. The CDR3 DNA sequence: TGTGCCAGCTCCCTGGGTCGCCAAGAGACCCAGTACTTC. It encodes CASSLGRQETQYF.

The rearrangement links TRBV4-3 to TRBJ2-6; 7 positions match TRBD1. Trimming took 5 bases from V and 0 from J; bases not matched to a gene: 7. Germline V lookup: CDR1 LGHNA, CDR2 YSLEER. The CDR3 covers 17 residues. The CDR3 loop is CASSSGTAISGANVLTF. The CDR3 bases are TGCGCCAGCAGCTCCGGGACAGCCATCTCTGGGGCCAACGTCCTGACTTTC.

J is TRBJ1-1 and V is TRBV7-2; D is undetermined. In germline, CDR1 is SGHTA, CDR2 FQGNSA. The CDR3 runs to 12 residues. V lost 3 bases, J lost 5 bases, and 7 bases lay in between. The CDR3 sequence is CASSLDRTEAFF. The CDR3 nucleotides are TGTGCCAGCAGCTTGGATAGAACTGAAGCTTTCTTT.

This rearrangement joins TRBV18 to TRBJ1-5, with D possibly matching TRBD1 (5 bases). The CDR3 extends over 13 amino acids. Trimming pared 4 bases from V and 4 bases from J, leaving 8 bases between. Per germline, CDR1 KGHSH and CDR2 LQKENI. In nucleotides, the CDR3 is TGTGCCAGCTCACGAGACAGAAATCAGCCCCAGCATTTT. Translation gives CASSRDRNQPQHF.